The present T cell receptor (beta chain) was sequenced within a study of T cells after yellow fever vaccination. Study information: For low cell numbers, libraries were made with SMART-Seq v4 Ultra Low Input.

5'RACE template switching generated TCR cDNA, adding a universal primer site and UMIs. TCRdb re-derived calls from the 5' RACE reads in MiXCR, one entry per CDR3 protein. Among about 220,000 distinct CDR3 sequences listed, 2.5% to 3.5% were seen once. The CDR3 covers 15 residues. After removal of 4 bases from V and 5 bases from J, the junction contained 5 bases not matched to a gene. Overall study findings and caveats: Some clonotypes, a small share, were shared between CD4 and CD8 compartments. Weaker overall, the secondary response nonetheless peaked faster (day 5 versus 15).

This clonotype was counted a few times. Its cognate antigen is unknown. The chain uses TRBV12-3 or TRBV12-4 and TRBJ2-5, with TRBD2 matching 12 bases. The sequence derives from a man aged 18 to 30 who received the YFV17D yellow fever vaccine. The specimen was CD4+ T cells sorted from PBMCs, collected 10 days after the yellow fever booster vaccination. The CDR3 loop is CASSSRLAGVETQYF. CDR3 coding DNA: TGTGCCAGCAGTTCTAGACTAGCGGGGGTGGAGACCCAGTACTTC.